This TCR beta chain was sequenced during a study of T cell repertoires in cytomegalovirus infection. Of note for this clonotype: Its cognate antigen is unknown.

V was pared by 3 bases and J by 4 bases, with 16 bases between. Germline-derived CDR1 and CDR2 are SEHNR and FQNEAQ (reference sequence). The CDR3 contains 15 residues. TCRdb analysed the reads with MiXCR anew, one entry per CDR3 protein. In the table there are 550,000 to 700,000 distinct CDR3 sequences, 40% of which are singletons. V and J are TRBV7-9 and TRBJ2-7; possible D gene TRBD1, 6 bases. This clonotype was sampled from a human donor in good health (CMV status not recorded). Some clones in this sample may be carry-over from other donors' samples. Sequences were derived from cultured PBMCs, sampled from culture after CMV antigen stimulation. The DNA of the CDR3 is TGTGCCAGCAGCTTTACTTCTGGGGGCGGGTACGAGCAGTACTTC. Translating gives CASSFTSGGGYEQYF.